This is a list of T cell receptor beta chains from one sample in a study of cytomegalovirus exposure and HLA in healthy donors. The protocol was immunoSEQ multiplex PCR, while the TCRdb copy is restricted to in-frame clones and leaves out a portion. The data contain 220,000 or so clones, roughly three quarters of them singletons. The sequenced material came from PBMCs. Receptors were obtained from a middle-aged man in good health and CMV-seronegative. The CDR3 runs from the conserved cysteine through the conserved F or W. The D gene is left open where the match is weak. Clone size is given for some rows only: seen once, a few or many times, or a class if the clone is expanded.

few - TRBJ2-2 TRBV15 TGTGCCACCAGCATGCGGTTGAACACCGGGGAGCTGTTTTTT CATSMRLNTGELFF
- - TRBJ1-1 TRBV27 TGTGCCAGCAGTCTCACAGGGATGAACACTGAAGCTTTCTTT CASSLTGMNTEAFF
few - TRBJ1-5 TRBV5-4 TGTGCCAGCAGCCCCTCGAGGCCCTCGGGAAGCAATCAGCCCCAGCATTTT CASSPSRPSGSNQPQHF
- TRBD1 TRBJ2-6 TRBV11-2 TGTGCCAGCAGCTCACAGGGGGCATTCCCTGGGGCCAACGTCCTGACTTTC CASSSQGAFPGANVLTF
- TRBD2 TRBJ2-7 TRBV5-1 TGCGCCAGCAGCTTGGGGACTAGCGGGAGATCGAACGAGCAGTACTTC CASSLGTSGRSNEQYF
- TRBD2 TRBJ2-3 TRBV5-1 TGCGCCAGCAGCCTACCGGGGGGGGCGGGCACAGATACGCAGTATTTT CASSLPGGAGTDTQYF
- - TRBJ1-5 TRBV7-8 TGTGCCAGCAGCTTAGGCGCAGGGTTTAATCAGCCCCAGCATTTT CASSLGAGFNQPQHF
- TRBD1 TRBJ1-2 TRBV10-3 TGTGCCATCACGGCGACAGGGGGAACACATGGCTACACCTTC CAITATGGTHGYTF
- - TRBJ2-7 TRBV27 TGTGCCAGCAGTGAACAGGGTATTTTCTACGAGCAGTACTTC CASSEQGIFYEQYF
- TRBD2 TRBJ2-7 TRBV7-2 TGTGCCAGCAGCATAAAGGGACTAGCGGGCTACGAGCAGTACTTC CASSIKGLAGYEQYF
- TRBD1 TRBJ2-5 TRBV7-8 TGTGCCAGCAGCGTGGGACAGCAAAAGACCCAGTACTTC CASSVGQQKTQYF
- - TRBJ2-3 TRBV10-1 TGCGCCAGCAGTGAGGACGGGGTGGCGGTGGATACGCAGTATTTT CASSEDGVAVDTQYF
- - TRBJ1-1 TRBV25-1 TGTGCCAGCCTTCCTTCGGGACTCGCGGGGGTTAGAATACAAGCTTTCTTT CASLPSGLAGVRIQAFF
few - TRBJ1-1 TRBV5-1 TGCGCCAGCAGCTTGGAGGTTAGGGGAAAAACTGAAGCTTTCTTT CASSLEVRGKTEAFF
- TRBD1 TRBJ1-4 TRBV2 TGTGCCACCACTTGGGACAGGGGCCAATTTAGAGAAAAACTGTTTTTT CATTWDRGQFREKLFF
once - TRBJ2-1 TRBV27 TGTGCCAGCACCCGAATTCCAGGGGCCACTTCCTACAATGAGCAGTTCTTC CASTRIPGATSYNEQFF
once - TRBJ2-7 TRBV11-2 TGTGCCAGCAGCTTTCGTATAGTCGGCGAGCAGTACTTC CASSFRIVGEQYF
- TRBD1 TRBJ2-7 TRBV27 TGTGCCAGCAGATCCGGGACAGGGTTCACCTACGAGCAGTACTTC CASRSGTGFTYEQYF
- - TRBJ1-5 TRBV6-1 TGTGCCAGCAGTGAAAACTCGAATACGGGTCAGCCCCAGCATTTT CASSENSNTGQPQHF
- TRBD1 TRBJ1-2 TRBV7-3 TGTGCCAGCAGCCTAACGGGACAGGTAGCCTATGGCTACACCTTC CASSLTGQVAYGYTF
once - TRBJ2-5 TRBV30 TGTGCCTGGAGTACCTGGGGCGGGATTGGAGAGACCCAGTACTTC CAWSTWGGIGETQYF
- TRBD2 TRBJ2-7 TRBV7-2 TGTGCCAGCAGCCCGTCCGGGACTAGCAGTAGGGAGCAGTACTTC CASSPSGTSSREQYF
- - TRBJ2-1 TRBV30 TGTGCCCGTACAGGGCCCTACAATGAGCAGTTCTTC CARTGPYNEQFF
- - TRBJ2-7 TRBV29-1 TGCAGCGTTGATCGGGCAGGAGGCCACGAGCAGTACTTC CSVDRAGGHEQYF
few TRBD1 TRBJ2-6 TRBV5-1 TGCGCCAGCACCGGGACAGGGGGTCACGGGGCCAACGTCCTGACTTTC CASTGTGGHGANVLTF
- - TRBJ2-7 TRBV21-1 TGTGCCAGCAGCAATTCTAGCGGGAGGCTATACGAGCAGTACTTC CASSNSSGRLYEQYF
- TRBD1 TRBJ1-1 TRBV7-6 TGTGCCAGCAGCTTTGCGTTTAGCGGGCAGGGGGCTTCGTACACTGAAGCTTTCTTT CASSFAFSGQGASYTEAFF
- TRBD1 TRBJ1-2 TRBV30 TGTGCCTTCGGACAGGGAATTTGGTATGGCTACACCTTC CAFGQGIWYGYTF
- TRBD2 TRBJ2-3 TRBV5-1 TGCGCCAGCAGCCAGGCCCCCACTAGCGGGATTACAGATACGCAGTATTTT CASSQAPTSGITDTQYF
- TRBD1 TRBJ1-2 TRBV6-1 TGTGCCGGACAGGGTTGGGGGGCGCAGCCCTACACCTTC CAGQGWGAQPYTF
- - TRBJ2-5 TRBV5-1 TGCGCCAGCAGCCAAGGGGGGGGTAGCGAGACCCAGTACTTC CASSQGGGSETQYF
few TRBD2 TRBJ2-5 TRBV6-1 TGTGCCAGCAGTGAAGGGAGGGGAGCGGGGGAGACCCAGTACTTC CASSEGRGAGETQYF
- TRBD2 TRBJ2-7 TRBV4-1 TGCGCCAGCAGCCAAGCCCCACTAGCGGGGGGTACCTACGAGCAGTACTTC CASSQAPLAGGTYEQYF
- - TRBJ2-5 TRBV18 TGTGCCAGCTCACCACAACAGTTGGACCAAGAGACCCAGTACTTC CASSPQQLDQETQYF
- - TRBJ1-3 TRBV5-1 TGCGCCAGCAGCTTGAACTCAGGGGTCCCCTCTTTAGGAAACACCATATATTTT CASSLNSGVPSLGNTIYF
- TRBD2 TRBJ2-3 TRBV5-4 TGTGCCAGCAGCTTGGGGACTAGCGGGAGTACGTCCACAGATACGCAGTATTTT CASSLGTSGSTSTDTQYF
- TRBD1 TRBJ2-7 TRBV6-1 TGTGCCAGCAGTACTGACAGGGGGGGTTCAAGCGAGCAGTACTTC CASSTDRGGSSEQYF
once TRBD1 TRBJ1-2 TRBV28 TGTGCCAGCAGAACGGGACAGCTCCGGGGCTACACCTTC CASRTGQLRGYTF
few TRBD1 TRBJ2-7 TRBV4-1 TGCGCCAGCAGCCCCGGACAGGCGGCCTACGAGCAGTACTTC CASSPGQAAYEQYF
- - TRBJ2-3 TRBV11-1 TGTGCCAGCAGCTACCCTGTCGATAGCGGACTGCTAACAGATACGCAGTATTTT CASSYPVDSGLLTDTQYF
- - TRBJ2-2 TRBV5-1 TGCGCCAGCAGCTTGCCAGGCGCGAACACCGGGGAGCTGTTTTTT CASSLPGANTGELFF
- TRBD1 TRBJ2-7 TRBV7-2 TGTGCCAGCAGTCGGGACAGGCTCTACGAGCAGTACTTC CASSRDRLYEQYF
- - TRBJ2-5 TRBV9 TGTGCCAGCAGCGTAGGTGGAGGCCCTAGGGGGGGAGAGACCCAGTACTTC CASSVGGGPRGGETQYF
- - TRBJ2-5 TRBV19 TGTGCCAGTAGTATCGGAGGTGGGAGGAGGGACGAGACCCAGTACTTC CASSIGGGRRDETQYF
- - TRBJ1-1 TRBV5-1 TGCGCCAGCAGCTTGGAAGGGGCAGCGAACACTGAAGCTTTCTTT CASSLEGAANTEAFF
- - TRBJ1-1 TRBV7-2 TGTGCCAGCAGCGTACGACAGGTATCTGGCACTGAAGCTTTCTTT CASSVRQVSGTEAFF